This TCR beta chain was captured in a study of shared clonotypes between healthy human individuals. Data came from immunoSEQ multiplex PCR; TCRdb stores just in-frame clones and leaves some out. The sample contains some 530,000 clones, roughly 80% of which appear only once. Sequencing was performed on PBMCs. This clonotype originated in a woman between 35 and 50 years old in good health. Some clones in this sample may be carry-over from other donors' samples.

The DNA for the CDR3 is TGTGCCAGCAGCTGGTGGGAGGATACGCAGTATTTT. It yields the protein CASSWWEDTQYF. The rearrangement uses TRBV5-4 and TRBJ2-3, with D possibly matching TRBD2 (5 bases). This CDR3 is built from 12 residues. V was clipped by 3 bases and J by 6 bases, with 8 bases between them. The germline gives CDR1 SGHNT, CDR2 YYREEE (reference sequence).